This TCR beta chain was sequenced during a study of T cell responses to AZD1222 COVID-19 vaccine. Findings and caveats of the study: Spike was spanned by vaccine-associated CD4 TCRs, with dominance at 160-218 and 743-854. Spike-specific TCR breadth and depth both grew after two AZD1222 doses.

This clone has just one count. Its target is unknown. TCRdb's table, derived via immunoSEQ multiplex PCR, lists solely in-frame clones and lacks some. In the table there are approximately 190,000 clones, under 95% of which are singletons. Per the germline V gene, CDR1 is SEHNR and CDR2 is FQNEAQ (reference sequence). This CDR3 region has 16 residues. Trimming cost V 1 base and J 5 bases; bases outside gene matches: 6. Timing groups of about 4 and about 12 weeks for second doses were pooled. The sequencing here drew on peripheral blood, taken 28 days after the second AZD1222 dose. The chain carries TRBV7-9 and TRBJ2-3, with TRBD2 matching 10 bases. The clonotype was recovered from an adult who received the AZD1222 COVID-19 vaccine. The CDR3 DNA is TGTGCCAGCAGCTTAGGATCCAGCGGGGGGGAAGATACGCAGTATTTT. This sequence encodes CASSLGSSGGEDTQYF.